This record looks at one T cell receptor (beta chain) sequence and its context. These data come from a study of blood T cell repertoires in COVID-19. At the level of the study: The study drew acute and convalescent COVID-19 samples from the United States, Italy and Spain. PBMCs, B-cell-depleted T cells, or T cells provided the cDNA or gDNA that made up the material.

CDR1 and CDR2 from the germline V gene are LNHDA and SQIVND (reference sequence). The CDR3 sequence is 12 residues long. Trimming removed 10 bases at V and 1 base at J, with 11 bases between. Per the original data handling: Amplification from reference gene primers served as the basis for estimated nucleated cell counts. Sequencing used immunoSEQ multiplex PCR; TCRdb keeps in-frame clones, though not all of them. V, J and clone size derive from that table, while D and trimming were established from the DNA sequence. The sample consists of 250,000 to 300,000 clones, approximately 86% of them appearing once.

The TCR originated in a woman aged 45-65 years who had recovered from COVID-19. This rearrangement joins TRBV19 to TRBJ2-7, with a possible D match to TRBD2 (6 bases). The sequencing input was peripheral blood. In nucleotides, the CDR3 is TGTGCCACCTCGGGGGATTCCTACGAGCAGTACTTC. Translated: CATSGDSYEQYF. The full variable domain, its missing parts supplied by reference TRBV19 and TRBJ2-7, is DGGITQSPKYLFRKEGQNVTLSCEQNLNHDAMYWYRQDPGQGLRLIYYSQIVNDFQKGDIAEGYSVSREKKESFPLTVTSAQKNPTAFYLCATSGDSYEQYFGPGTRLTVT.